A selection of T cell receptor beta chains follows, all from one sample in a study of blood T cells in healthy people across ages. In TCRdb, the 5' RACE reads were re-called with MiXCR into one record per CDR3 protein. The data show about 400,000 distinct CDR3 sequences, roughly half seen once. Sequencing was performed on blood. Source of these receptors: a man aged 55 to 70 in good health. CDR3s include the opening cysteine and the closing phenylalanine or tryptophan. The D gene is left open where the match is weak. Clone size, where shown, is once, few, many, or a class for clones that have expanded.

d_gene	v_gene	abundance	j_gene	CDR3aa	CDR3nt
NA	TRBV20-1	NA	TRBJ1-2	CSALAGVNYGYTF	TGCAGTGCGCTCGCCGGGGTAAACTATGGCTACACCTTC
NA	TRBV18	NA	TRBJ2-5	CASSPQNLGKETQYF	TGTGCCAGCTCACCTCAAAACCTTGGAAAAGAGACCCAGTACTTC
NA	TRBV7-2	NA	TRBJ2-3	CASSFSLAHTQYF	TGTGCCAGCAGCTTCTCGTTAGCCCATACGCAGTATTTT
NA	TRBV5-1	NA	TRBJ2-7	CASRPPGEIREQYF	TGCGCCAGCAGACCACCCGGGGAGATCCGCGAGCAGTACTTC
NA	TRBV11-3	NA	TRBJ2-3	CASSLGGGPADTQYF	TGTGCCAGCAGCCTAGGGGGAGGGCCTGCAGATACGCAGTATTTT
NA	TRBV25-1	many	TRBJ1-1	CASSEGPRVNTEAFF	TGTGCCAGCAGTGAAGGACCGAGGGTGAACACTGAAGCTTTCTTT
NA	TRBV12-3/TRBV12-4	NA	TRBJ2-7	CASSPQGPSLRQYF	TGTGCCAGCAGTCCACAGGGCCCCTCGCTAAGGCAGTACTTC
NA	TRBV30	NA	TRBJ2-7	CAWSSVGGWVYEQYF	TGTGCCTGGAGTTCGGTCGGAGGGTGGGTCTACGAGCAGTACTTC
TRBD2	TRBV4-2	NA	TRBJ2-5	CASGASGIQETQYF	TGTGCCAGCGGTGCGAGCGGGATTCAAGAGACCCAGTACTTC
NA	TRBV7-3	once	TRBJ2-3	CASSPFALGTDTQYF	TGTGCCAGCAGCCCCTTTGCGTTGGGCACAGATACGCAGTATTTT
NA	TRBV20-1	few	TRBJ2-7	CSARKGTDYEQYF	TGCAGTGCTAGAAAAGGGACGGACTACGAGCAGTACTTC
NA	TRBV5-1	NA	TRBJ2-1	CASSLVGDLSYNDQFF	TGCGCCAGCAGCTTGGTAGGGGACCTCTCCTACAATGATCAGTTCTTC
TRBD1	TRBV4-2	NA	TRBJ2-7	CASSQPGDRNDEQYF	TGTGCCAGCAGCCAACCTGGGGACAGGAACGACGAGCAGTACTTC
TRBD1	TRBV5-1	NA	TRBJ1-1	CASRPGTGGHEAFF	TGCGCCAGCAGGCCCGGGACAGGGGGCCATGAAGCTTTCTTT
NA	TRBV11-1	few	TRBJ2-6	CASSLTRRGSGANVLTF	TGTGCCAGCAGCTTAACGAGACGGGGCTCTGGGGCCAACGTCCTGACTTTC
NA	TRBV12-3/TRBV12-4	NA	TRBJ2-3	CASTITGIGTDTQYF	TGTGCCAGCACCATAACAGGGATAGGCACAGATACGCAGTATTTT
NA	TRBV20-1	NA	TRBJ2-3	CSARGPGERKLTDTQYF	TGCAGTGCTAGAGGCCCCGGGGAGCGCAAGCTCACAGATACGCAGTATTTT
TRBD2	TRBV7-2	once	TRBJ2-1	CASSPWTSNKQFF	TGTGCCAGCAGCCCTTGGACTAGTAATAAGCAGTTCTTC
TRBD1	TRBV29-1	NA	TRBJ2-2	CSVEEGGPGELFF	TGCAGCGTTGAGGAAGGGGGCCCCGGGGAGCTGTTTTTT
TRBD2	TRBV20-1	many	TRBJ2-7	CSAPVPGRVYEQYF	TGCAGTGCTCCCGTCCCCGGGAGGGTGTACGAGCAGTACTTC
TRBD1	TRBV4-3	few	TRBJ2-7	CASSQARQGAYEQYF	TGCGCCAGCAGCCAAGCCCGACAGGGGGCTTACGAGCAGTACTTC
NA	TRBV10-2	NA	TRBJ1-2	CASGSERVRTYGYTF	TGCGCCAGCGGATCAGAACGGGTCAGGACCTATGGCTACACCTTC
NA	TRBV6-5	NA	TRBJ2-7	CASSYEGAEQYF	TGTGCCAGCAGTTACGAAGGCGCCGAGCAGTACTTC
TRBD2	TRBV4-2	few	TRBJ2-7	CASSQDEGASGVYEQYF	TGTGCCAGCAGCCAAGATGAGGGGGCTAGCGGGGTCTACGAGCAGTACTTC
NA	TRBV7-9	few	TRBJ2-5	CASSHTPSETQYF	TGTGCCAGCAGCCACACACCCTCAGAGACCCAGTACTTC
NA	TRBV29-1	NA	TRBJ1-2	CSVEGGQGTNYGYTF	TGCAGCGTTGAAGGGGGCCAGGGAACTAACTATGGCTACACCTTC
NA	TRBV4-3	once	TRBJ1-2	CASSQAEVGGYTF	TGCGCCAGCAGCCAGGCCGAAGTAGGTGGCTACACCTTC
NA	TRBV3-1	NA	TRBJ1-5	CASSQADSNQPQHF	TGTGCCAGCAGCCAGGCCGATAGCAATCAGCCCCAGCATTTT
TRBD1	TRBV6-5	NA	TRBJ1-4	CASRPGQVDGKLFF	TGTGCCAGCAGGCCCGGACAGGTCGATGGAAAACTGTTTTTT
NA	TRBV7-2	few	TRBJ1-1	CASSLGQLGTEAFF	TGTGCCAGCAGCTTAGGACAGCTGGGGACTGAAGCTTTCTTT
NA	TRBV29-1	NA	TRBJ1-2	CSVRATGVRYGCTF	NA
NA	TRBV7-9	NA	TRBJ2-1	CASSAREGDEQFF	TGTGCCAGCAGCGCCAGGGAGGGGGATGAGCAGTTCTTC
NA	TRBV4-3	NA	TRBJ1-2	CASSQGTGNYGYTF	TGCGCCAGCAGCCAGGGGACGGGGAACTATGGCTACACCTTC
NA	TRBV7-7	NA	TRBJ2-1	CASSPGWGNEQFF	TGTGCTAGCAGCCCAGGGTGGGGGAATGAGCAGTTCTTC
TRBD1	TRBV20-1	NA	TRBJ1-1	CSAPRDREAFF	TGCAGTGCACCCCGGGACAGGGAAGCTTTCTTT
TRBD1	TRBV15	NA	TRBJ2-7	CATSRETPGQIYEQYF	TGTGCCACCAGCAGAGAGACACCGGGACAGATCTACGAGCAGTACTTC
TRBD1	TRBV29-1	NA	TRBJ2-7	CSVGQGDEQYF	TGCAGCGTGGGACAGGGAGACGAGCAGTACTTC
NA	TRBV20-1	once	TRBJ2-1	CSARRTQSYNEQFF	TGCAGTGCTAGACGGACTCAAAGCTACAATGAGCAGTTCTTC
NA	TRBV3-1	many	TRBJ2-6	CASSRSGAGANVLTF	TGTGCCAGCAGCCGTTCAGGCGCTGGGGCCAACGTCCTGACTTTC
TRBD2	TRBV10-3	many	TRBJ2-3	CAHRGGRADTQYF	TGTGCCCACCGGGGGGGCAGGGCAGATACGCAGTATTTT
TRBD2	TRBV30	few	TRBJ2-7	CAWSSLAGLSYEQYF	TGTGCCTGGAGCTCCCTAGCGGGGCTTTCCTACGAGCAGTACTTC
NA	TRBV12-5	NA	TRBJ1-1	CASGAWDTMNTEAFF	TGTGCTAGTGGTGCATGGGACACCATGAACACTGAAGCTTTCTTT